The 23 T cell receptor beta chains reported below all come from one sample, sequenced in a study of blood T cell repertoires in COVID-19 (TCRdb year 2020). Libraries were prepared through the immunoSEQ multiplex PCR assay. Sourced from immuneACCESS, this table was stored by TCRdb with only in-frame sequences that have V and J called. A share of the clones is absent; for the studies checked, an unresolved V gene accounts for under half, and the remainder has no known explanation. Counted in this sample were roughly 120,000 clones; roughly 92% of them appeared once. The ten largest clonotypes hold approximately 2% of the sample. Material: peripheral blood. These receptors came from a man aged 50-59 years with COVID-19, enrolled during active disease.

The J gene is TRBJ1-1, the V gene TRBV5-4, with TRBD1 as a possible D gene (6 bases). Germline V gene data show CDR1 as SGHNT and CDR2 as YYREEE (reference sequence). The CDR3 is made up of 13 amino acids. V lost 6 bases and J lost 8, with 17 bases in between. CDR3 in DNA: TGTGCCAGCACCGCCCTCGCGGGGGGCGAAGCTTTCTTT. Its translation is CASTALAGGEAFF.

The J gene is TRBJ1-2, the V gene TRBV6-6, with unresolved D. Germline values: CDR1 MNHNY, CDR2 SVGAGI (reference sequence). Trimming cost V 5 bases and J 7 bases, with 14 bases left between them. The CDR3 is made up of 13 amino acids. CDR3 protein: CASSDVGEGGYTF. CDR3 DNA: TGTGCCAGCAGTGACGTGGGTGAGGGTGGCTACACCTTC.

The chain has TRBV7-2 and TRBJ2-3; 10 bases agree with TRBD2. V dropped 6 bases and J dropped 5; count of bases not matched to a gene: 14. In germline, CDR1 is SGHTA, CDR2 FQGNSA. The length of the CDR3 is 17 residues. DNA of the CDR3: TGTGCCAGCAGTCCCCGGGGAGCGGGAGGGCCGGGAGATACGCAGTATTTT. Translation: CASSPRGAGGPGDTQYF.

V gene TRBV6-5 combines with J gene TRBJ2-3; no reliable D call. CDR3 length: 12 amino acids. Germline V gives CDR1 MNHEY, CDR2 SVGAGI. V was cut by 5 bases and J by 0 bases, with 3 bases left in between. The CDR3 DNA is TGTGCCAGCAGTCGGAGCACAGATACGCAGTATTTT. It yields the protein CASSRSTDTQYF.

The chain is built from TRBV15 and TRBJ2-3; the match to TRBD1 covers 8 bases. V trimming: 3 bases; J trimming: 4 bases; junction bases outside the gene matches: 9. The CDR3 totals 16 residues. Germline CDR1 LNHNV, CDR2 YYDKDF (reference sequence). CDR3 DNA: TGTGCCACCAGCAGGGAAACAGGGGGAGTCCCAGATACGCAGTATTTT. Translation: CATSRETGGVPDTQYF.

V and J are TRBV13 and TRBJ2-2, with TRBD2 as a possible D gene (6 bases). V lost 2 bases to trimming and J lost 3 bases, with 13 bases between them. This CDR3 comprises 16 residues. The germline V gene has CDR1 PRHDT and CDR2 FYEKMQ (reference sequence). This CDR3 reads CASSLNTGEYTGELFF. CDR3 DNA sequence: TGTGCCAGCAGCTTAAATACGGGAGAGTACACCGGGGAGCTGTTTTTT. The variable domain in full, completed from reference TRBV13 and TRBJ2-2, reads AAGVIQSPRHLIKEKRETATLKCYPIPRHDTVYWYQQGPGQDPQFLISFYEKMQSDKGSIPDRFSAQQFSDYHSELNMSSLELGDSALYFCASSLNTGEYTGELFFGEGSRLTVL.

The chain is built from TRBV5-6 and TRBJ2-7; 8 positions agree with TRBD1. CDR3 length: 14 residues. The germline V gene encodes CDR1 SGHDT and CDR2 YYEEEE. The J segment lost 4 bases and the V segment lost 3 bases, leaving 6 bases of the junction unmatched. The chain's CDR3 is CASSSGQGIYEQYF. For the CDR3, the DNA is TGTGCCAGCAGCTCAGGACAGGGAATTTACGAGCAGTACTTC.

The chain links TRBV30 to TRBJ2-7, with TRBD2 as a possible D gene (6 bases). V gave up 5 bases and J gave up 3 bases, with 17 bases separating them. Per germline, CDR1 GTSNPN and CDR2 SVGIG (reference sequence). The CDR3 is 14 amino acids. The CDR3 DNA sequence: TGTGCCTGGGAGTCCCCCGGGGGTTACTACGAGCAGTACTTC. Its translation is CAWESPGGYYEQYF. The whole variable domain, remainder taken from reference TRBV30 and TRBJ2-7, is SQTIHQWPATLVQPVGSPLSLECTVEGTSNPNLYWYRQAAGRGLQLLFYSVGIGQISSEVPQNLSASRPQDRQFILSSKKLLLSDSGFYLCAWESPGGYYEQYFGPGTRLTVT.

Note on this clone: The junction and the germline gene differ at one end; a read error may be behind it. The J gene is TRBJ2-2, the V gene TRBV7-2; 8 bases align to TRBD1. Germline CDR1 reads SGHTA; CDR2 reads FQGNSA. The CDR3 is 17 amino acids. In DNA form, the CDR3 reads TGTGCCAGCAGCCTCCGGACAGGGCGGGCGAAGACCGGGGAGCTGTTTTTT. Its protein product is CASSLRTGRAKTGELFF. The full variable domain, in which reference TRBV7-2 and TRBJ2-2 provide the parts outside the CDR3, is GAGVSQSPSNKVTEKGKDVELRCDPISGHTALYWYRQSLGQGLEFLIYFQGNSAPDKSGLPSDRFSAERTGGSVSTLTIQRTQQEDSAVYLCASSLRTGRAKTGELFFGEGSRLTVL.

V and J are TRBV30 and TRBJ1-1; D is unclear. This CDR3 is built from 13 residues. Trimming took 1 base from V and 3 from J, leaving 9 bases between them. Germline assignment: CDR1 GTSNPN and CDR2 SVGIG (reference sequence). The DNA of the CDR3 is TGTGCCTGGAGTGATCGGGTGGACACTGAAGCTTTCTTT. Protein sequence: CAWSDRVDTEAFF.

The chain couples TRBV24-1 to TRBJ1-2; unclear D gene. V was pared by 4 bases and J by 0 bases, with 8 bases between. Germline V gene sequence: CDR1 KGHDR, CDR2 SFDVKD. The CDR3 loop spans 14 amino acids. CDR3 amino acids: CATSDRISNYGYTF. The DNA for the CDR3 is TGTGCCACCAGTGACAGGATTTCTAACTATGGCTACACCTTC.

The V call is TRBV5-1, the J call TRBJ2-3; the D is unclear. V was cut by 5 bases and J by 0 bases, with 7 bases left in between. The CDR3 has 13 residues. CDR1 is SGHRS, CDR2 YFSETQ, per germline. The CDR3 nucleotides read TGCGCCAGCAGTCCCTTTAGCACAGATACGCAGTATTTT. Translated, it gives CASSPFSTDTQYF.

This chain connects TRBV27 to TRBJ2-7; TRBD1 matches at 10 bases. CDR3 length: 15 amino acids. Unmatched junction bases numbered 9, after V lost 6 bases and J lost 4 bases. The V gene's germline CDR1 is MNHEY and CDR2 SMNVEV (reference sequence). The CDR3 coding sequence is TGTGCCAGCAGCTGGGGGACAGGGGCAGGGTACGAGCAGTACTTC. This gives the protein CASSWGTGAGYEQYF.

The chain recombines TRBV30 with TRBJ1-2; TRBD1 matches 8 bases. The CDR3 is made up of 14 amino acids. V shed 1 base and J 4 bases; nucleotides not matched to a gene: 5. Germline assignment: CDR1 GTSNPN and CDR2 SVGIG (reference sequence). The CDR3 region has the DNA TGTGCCTGGAGTGGACCCCAGGGGGCCTATGGCTACACCTTC. Its translation: CAWSGPQGAYGYTF.

Note on this clone: Other DNA sequences in this specimen translate into the identical CDR3. V and J are TRBV12-3 or TRBV12-4 and TRBJ1-5; TRBD1 might be the D (5 bases). Between the trimmed V and J ends, which lost 6 bases and 4 bases, there was a span of 7 bases. The CDR3 spans 12 residues. CDR3 nucleotide sequence: TGTGCCAGCAGAAGGGGTAATCAGCCCCAGCATTTT. It specifies CASRRGNQPQHF.

As regards this clone: The sample carries other DNA sequences with the same CDR3. The chain uses TRBV4-3 and TRBJ2-7, with D unresolved. The V and J ends lost 0 bases and 1 base respectively, with 4 bases between them. Germline V gene sequence: CDR1 LGHNA, CDR2 YSLEER. The CDR3 loop spans 13 amino acids. The CDR3 region has the DNA TGCGCCAGCAGCCAAGACCTGTCCTACGAGCAGTACTTC. This gives the protein CASSQDLSYEQYF.

The chain combines TRBV5-1 with TRBJ2-7; TRBD2 matches 7 bases. The CDR3 runs 16 residues. In germline, CDR1 is SGHRS, CDR2 YFSETQ. The ends lost 4 bases at V and 2 bases at J; junction bases unmatched: 12. The CDR3 DNA follows: TGCGCCAGCAGCGCGACGGAGCGGGGAACACCCTACGAGCAGTACTTC. Translating it yields CASSATERGTPYEQYF.

This clone was seen once. The J gene is TRBJ2-2, the V gene TRBV5-6; tentatively, D is TRBD1 (5 bases). Per germline, CDR1 SGHDT and CDR2 YYEEEE. The CDR3 totals 17 residues. V lost 4 bases and J 1 base, leaving 17 bases between the germline ends. The CDR3 spells CASSQLTGRLNTGELFF. The DNA of the CDR3 is TGTGCCAGCAGCCAACTAACAGGACGTCTGAACACCGGGGAGCTGTTTTTT.

J is TRBJ2-7 and V is TRBV28; 9 nucleotides align to TRBD1. Germline CDR1 reads MDHEN; CDR2 reads SYDVKM. The V and J ends lost 2 bases and 9 bases, in that order; junction bases with no gene match: 20. This CDR3 has 18 amino acids. This CDR3 reads CASSLAGTGRSSKNWQYF. For the CDR3, the DNA is TGTGCCAGCAGTTTAGCCGGGACAGGGCGTTCTTCAAAGAATTGGCAGTACTTC.

The chain links TRBV10-1 to TRBJ2-2; TRBD1 matches at 9 bases. Germline lookup yields CDR1 WNHNN and CDR2 SYGVQD (reference sequence). J was trimmed by 7 bases and V by 5 bases; bases with no gene match: 5. The CDR3 consists of 14 residues. The CDR3, as DNA: TGCGCCAGCAGTCGGGACAGGGAAGGCGGGGAGCTGTTTTTT. It encodes CASSRDREGGELFF.

The chain uses TRBV2 and TRBJ2-5; tentative D call: TRBD1 (5 bases). The length of the CDR3 is 15 residues. V was cut by 7 bases and J by 1 base, with 16 bases left in between. From germline, CDR1 is SNHLY and CDR2 FYNNEI. The CDR3 sequence: CASIDSSAPQETQYF. The CDR3 DNA reads as TGTGCCAGCATCGACAGTTCCGCCCCCCAAGAGACCCAGTACTTC.

The rearrangement uses TRBV29-1 and TRBJ2-3, with 8 bases fitting TRBD1. The CDR3 has 14 residues. Germline V gene lookup returns CDR1 SQVTM and CDR2 ANQGSEA. The V segment lost 5 bases and the J segment 2 bases; nucleotides outside the gene matches: 6. The CDR3 nucleotides read TGCAGCGTTCGACCGGGACAGGACACAGATACGCAGTATTTT. Amino acid sequence: CSVRPGQDTDTQYF.

The chain is built from TRBV25-1 and TRBJ2-5, with 7 bases lining up with TRBD1. Per germline, CDR1 MGHDK and CDR2 SYGVNS. This CDR3 has 13 amino acids. Trimming took 5 bases from V and 3 from J; bases not matched to a gene: 3. The CDR3 sequence: CASSPGGKETQYF. The DNA for the CDR3 is TGTGCCAGCAGTCCAGGGGGAAAAGAGACCCAGTACTTC.